Each of the 20 T cell receptor beta chains below was sequenced from the same sample in a study of OX40 agonist ivuxolimab in advanced cancers. The protocol used for the library was the immunoSEQ multiplex PCR assay. In its TCRdb copy, this immuneACCESS table keeps in-frame sequences only and misses some clones. Where compared with another copy, unresolved V genes explain less than half of these, and the others have no known cause. A total of fewer than 90,000 clones appear in this sample, 89% of them only once. The ten biggest clones cover 0.38% of the sample. This sample comprised CD4+ or CD8+ T cells sorted from blood, obtained in a trial of the OX40 agonist ivuxolimab. The source is an adult with an advanced solid tumor such as melanoma, head and neck, liver or kidney cancer.

This chain connects TRBV29-1 to TRBJ2-5; 12 positions agree with TRBD2. Trimming took 4 bases from V and 7 from J; bases not matched to a gene: 7. Per the germline V gene, CDR1 is SQVTM and CDR2 is ANQGSEA. The CDR3 extends over 14 amino acids. The CDR3 reads CSVAPTSGSVTQYF. Written as DNA, the CDR3 is TGCAGCGTTGCCCCGACTAGCGGGAGCGTGACCCAGTACTTC.

CDR3 amino acids: CAGTLGIADSYEQYF. The CDR3 DNA sequence: TGTGCCGGCACCCTCGGGATAGCAGACTCCTACGAGCAGTACTTC. The chain joins TRBV11-2 to TRBJ2-7, with D maybe TRBD2 (5 bases). Germline values: CDR1 SGHAT, CDR2 FQNNGV. Trimming pared 11 bases from V and 0 bases from J, leaving 20 bases between. The CDR3 covers 15 residues.

The chain is built from TRBV11-3 and TRBJ1-2, with D possibly TRBD1 on 5 matching bases. The CDR3 length is 14 residues. Germline V CDR1 and CDR2: SGHNT, YENEEA. V dropped 5 bases and J dropped 8 bases, with 18 bases sitting between them. This CDR3 is CASSPGGGPRGYTF. The CDR3 DNA follows: TGTGCCAGCAGCCCCGGGGGAGGGCCTAGGGGCTACACCTTC.

This chain connects TRBV29-1 to TRBJ2-1; D is undetermined. V lost 6 bases and J 4 bases, leaving 10 bases between the germline ends. CDR1 and CDR2 from the germline V gene are SQVTM and ANQGSEA. The CDR3 runs 12 residues. CDR3 sequence: CSVDTQYNEQFF. The CDR3, as DNA: TGCAGCGTCGACACACAATACAATGAGCAGTTCTTC.

The chain links TRBV4-1 to TRBJ1-5; 9 bases match TRBD1. The ends lost 0 bases at V and 4 bases at J; junction bases unmatched: 16. Germline V gene sequence: CDR1 MGHRA, CDR2 YSYEKL. The CDR3 runs to 20 residues. CDR3 residues: CASSQEGGPSGQGQNQPQHF. Here the CDR3 DNA reads TGCGCCAGCAGCCAAGAGGGTGGGCCCTCGGGACAGGGTCAAAATCAGCCCCAGCATTTT.

This rearrangement joins TRBV4-2 to TRBJ1-4, with D possibly matching TRBD1 (5 bases). Deletions cut 3 bases from V and 2 bases from J, with 16 bases between. Germline V gene lookup returns CDR1 LGHNA and CDR2 YNFKEQ. This CDR3 region has 17 residues. CDR3 residues: CASSHVTGGVTNEKLFF. In nucleotides, the CDR3 is TGTGCCAGCAGCCATGTAACCGGAGGGGTTACTAATGAAAAACTGTTTTTT.

The chain has TRBV27 and TRBJ1-1; 9 positions match TRBD1. V gave up 2 bases and J gave up 0 bases; unmatched junction bases: 7. The germline CDR1 and CDR2 sequences are MNHEY and SMNVEV (reference sequence). The CDR3 length is 17 residues. CDR3 DNA: TGTGCCAGCAGTTTAGTCCCGGGACAGGGAATGAACACTGAAGCTTTCTTT. It specifies CASSLVPGQGMNTEAFF.

This rearrangement joins TRBV7-9 to TRBJ1-2, with 8 bases that match TRBD1. Losses at the gene ends were 4 bases for V and 5 bases for J; bases not matched to a gene: 3. This CDR3 has 13 residues. Germline V gene sequence: CDR1 SEHNR, CDR2 FQNEAQ (reference sequence). CDR3 nucleotides: TGTGCCAGCAGCTCGGACAGGGCTTATGGCTACACCTTC. Translated, it gives CASSSDRAYGYTF.

J is TRBJ2-2 and V is TRBV30; perhaps TRBD2 as D (6 bases). Trimming pared 1 base from V and 7 bases from J, leaving 7 bases between. The CDR3 is 12 residues long. CDR1 GTSNPN and CDR2 SVGIG come from the germline V gene (reference sequence). The CDR3 loop reads CAWSGGVGELFF. In DNA form, the CDR3 reads TGTGCCTGGAGTGGCGGGGTCGGGGAGCTGTTTTTT.

The CDR3 DNA reads as TGTGCCTGGAGCCTGGACCGCCCAGACACCATATATTTT. It encodes CAWSLDRPDTIYF. This rearrangement joins TRBV30 to TRBJ1-3, with D unresolved. V was clipped by 3 bases and J by 8 bases, with 14 bases between them. The CDR3 runs to 13 residues. Germline V gene lookup returns CDR1 GTSNPN and CDR2 SVGIG (reference sequence).

In DNA form, the CDR3 reads TGTGCCAGCATTCGTGAGACAGGGACAACCGTTAACACTGAAGCTTTCTTT. Its protein product is CASIRETGTTVNTEAFF. The rearrangement joins TRBV2 to TRBJ1-1; TRBD1 matches at 7 bases. This CDR3 has 17 amino acids. CDR1 and CDR2 (germline): SNHLY, FYNNEI. V lost 7 bases, J lost 2 bases, and 16 bases stayed unmatched.

V gene TRBV1 combines with J gene TRBJ2-7; the table's D call of TRBD2 was not tested on the DNA. TRBV1 is annotated as a pseudogene. The CDR3 runs to 18 residues. CDR3 amino acids: CTSSHRIRLAGVFVEQYF. The CDR3 bases are TGCACCAGCAGCCACCGAATCAGACTAGCGGGAGTTTTTGTGGAGCAGTACTTC.

The chain couples TRBV7-9 to TRBJ2-3; the match to TRBD2 covers 9 bases. Trimming took 1 base from V and 2 from J; bases not matched to a gene: 4. This CDR3 is built from 16 residues. The germline gives CDR1 SEHNR, CDR2 FQNEAQ (reference sequence). DNA of the CDR3: TGTGCCAGCAGCTTAGTAGCGGGAGCTTACACAGATACGCAGTATTTT. This gives the protein CASSLVAGAYTDTQYF.

This clone was seen once. The CDR3 reads CAWAMGGQETQYF. DNA of the CDR3: TGTGCCTGGGCGATGGGAGGTCAAGAGACCCAGTACTTC. The rearrangement uses TRBV30 and TRBJ2-5; D is perhaps TRBD2 (6 bases). Germline CDR1 and CDR2: GTSNPN and SVGIG (reference sequence). V was trimmed by 5 bases and J by 2 bases, leaving 12 bases between them. The CDR3 runs 13 residues.

The rearrangement uses TRBV9 and TRBJ1-2; D might be TRBD1 (6 bases). Trimming cost V 4 bases and J 4 bases, with 17 bases left between them. CDR3 length: 15 amino acids. Germline values: CDR1 SGDLS, CDR2 YYNGEE. This chain's CDR3 is CASSPSTGQSYGYTF. The CDR3 DNA reads as TGTGCCAGCAGCCCCAGTACGGGACAAAGCTATGGCTACACCTTC.

This rearrangement joins TRBV19 to TRBJ2-3; TRBD1 matches at 10 bases. V trimming: 7 bases; J trimming: 2 bases; junction bases outside the gene matches: 6. The CDR3 is 15 amino acids. Germline CDR1 is LNHDA and CDR2 is SQIVND (reference sequence). CDR3: CASTSGQGITDTQYF. CDR3 DNA sequence: TGTGCCAGTACCTCGGGACAGGGGATCACAGATACGCAGTATTTT.

This clone has a handful of counts. The chain links TRBV6-5 to TRBJ2-2; the D gene could be TRBD1 or TRBD2 (5 bases each). Germline V gives CDR1 MNHEY, CDR2 SVGAGI. V was clipped by 7 bases and J by 2 bases, with 14 bases between them. This CDR3 comprises 15 residues. Here the CDR3 reads CASIPRGGNTGELFF. As DNA, the CDR3 is TGTGCCAGCATACCCCGGGGCGGAAACACCGGGGAGCTGTTTTTT.

This chain uses TRBV6-4 with TRBJ2-7; TRBD1 matches at 9 bases. The junction had 3 bases not matched to a gene; V was cut back by 5 bases and J by 4 bases. Germline V gene sequence: CDR1 MRHNA, CDR2 SNTAGT. The CDR3 has 13 residues. The CDR3 sequence is CASSSGTGYEQYF. CDR3 nucleotides: TGTGCCAGCAGTTCCGGGACAGGGTACGAGCAGTACTTC.

The chain has TRBV7-2 and TRBJ1-2; 9 nucleotides match TRBD1. CDR3 length: 13 residues. The junction had 4 bases not matched to a gene; V was cut back by 5 bases and J by 6 bases. Germline V lookup: CDR1 SGHTA, CDR2 FQGNSA. The CDR3, as DNA: TGTGCCAGCAGCATCGGGACAGGGAATGGCTACACCTTC. Its translation: CASSIGTGNGYTF.

CDR3 in DNA: TGTGCCAGCAGCCCCGGCGGGAGGGTCTTAGATACGCAGTATTTT. Its protein product is CASSPGGRVLDTQYF. The genes are TRBV14 and TRBJ2-3; 9 positions match TRBD2. The germline CDR1 and CDR2 sequences are SGHDN and FVKESK. The CDR3 totals 15 residues. The V gene end was trimmed by 4 bases and the J gene end by 5 bases; junction bases not matched to a gene: 7.